The 3 T cell receptor beta chains below all came from one sample that was sequenced in a study of blood T cell repertoires in COVID-19. Repertoires were generated with immunoSEQ multiplex PCR, while TCRdb's copy carries only in-frame clones and drops some. Among roughly 230,000 clones listed, 84% were seen once. Source material: peripheral blood. These receptors were collected from a man between 50 and 59 years old with active or convalescent COVID-19.

The rearrangement uses TRBV7-9 and TRBJ1-1; 7 bases are shared with TRBD1. Trimming at V came to 5 bases and at J to 0 bases, leaving 3 bases not matched to a gene. The length of the CDR3 is 14 residues. Germline V gene data show CDR1 as SEHNR and CDR2 as FQNEAQ (reference sequence). Written as DNA, the CDR3 is TGTGCCAGCAGCCCAGACAGGGTGAACACTGAAGCTTTCTTT. Translation gives CASSPDRVNTEAFF.

The V and J genes are TRBV29-1 and TRBJ1-2; the match to TRBD1 covers 11 bases. The length of the CDR3 is 14 residues. The V gene's germline CDR1 is SQVTM and CDR2 ANQGSEA. With 3 bases clipped from V and 2 bases from J, the junction kept 2 bases outside the gene matches. The CDR3 loop reads CSVDRDRGNYGYTF. CDR3 sequence (DNA): TGCAGCGTTGACCGGGACAGGGGGAACTATGGCTACACCTTC.

CDR3 sequence reads: CASSHLAGGPDEQFF. CDR3 bases: TGCGCCAGCAGCCACCTAGCGGGGGGGCCTGATGAGCAGTTCTTC. The chain is built from TRBV5-1 and TRBJ2-1; 12 bases line up with TRBD2. Germline V gene lookup returns CDR1 SGHRS and CDR2 YFSETQ. With 4 bases clipped from V and 8 bases from J, the junction kept 7 bases outside the gene matches. There are 15 residues in the CDR3.